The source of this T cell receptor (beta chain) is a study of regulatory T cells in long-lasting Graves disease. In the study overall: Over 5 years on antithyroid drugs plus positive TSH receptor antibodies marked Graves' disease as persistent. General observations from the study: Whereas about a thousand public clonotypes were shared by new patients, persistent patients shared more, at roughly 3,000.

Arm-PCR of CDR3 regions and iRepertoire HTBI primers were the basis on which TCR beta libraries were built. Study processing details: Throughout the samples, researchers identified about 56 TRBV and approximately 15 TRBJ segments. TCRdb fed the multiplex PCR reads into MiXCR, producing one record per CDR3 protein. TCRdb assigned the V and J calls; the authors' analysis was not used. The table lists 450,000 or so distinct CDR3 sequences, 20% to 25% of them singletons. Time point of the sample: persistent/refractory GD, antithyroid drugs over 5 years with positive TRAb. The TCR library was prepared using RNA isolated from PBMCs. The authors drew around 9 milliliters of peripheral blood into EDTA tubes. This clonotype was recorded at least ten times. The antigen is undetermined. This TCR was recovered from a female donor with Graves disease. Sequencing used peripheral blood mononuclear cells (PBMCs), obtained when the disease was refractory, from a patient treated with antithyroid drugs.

The CDR3 here is CASSIGTAQETQYF. CDR3 nucleotide sequence: TGTGCCAGCAGCATCGGGACAGCACAAGAGACCCAGTACTTC. This sequence joins TRBV27 and TRBJ2-5; 7 bases are shared with TRBD1. CDR1 is MNHEY, CDR2 SMNVEV, per germline (reference sequence). The trim removed 6 bases at V and 2 bases at J, leaving 6 bases unmatched. The CDR3 spans 14 residues.